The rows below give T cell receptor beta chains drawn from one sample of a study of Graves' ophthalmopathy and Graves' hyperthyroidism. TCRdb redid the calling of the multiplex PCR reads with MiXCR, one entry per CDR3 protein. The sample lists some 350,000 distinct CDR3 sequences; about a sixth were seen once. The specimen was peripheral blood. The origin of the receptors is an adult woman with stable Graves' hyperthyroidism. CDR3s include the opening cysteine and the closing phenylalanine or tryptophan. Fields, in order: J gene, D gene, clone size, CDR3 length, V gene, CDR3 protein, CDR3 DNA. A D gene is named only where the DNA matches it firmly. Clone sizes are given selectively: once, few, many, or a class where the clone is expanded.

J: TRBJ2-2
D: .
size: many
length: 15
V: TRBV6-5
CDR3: CASSYSLGKVGELFF
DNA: TGTGCCAGCAGTTACTCGCTCGGGAAGGTCGGGGAGCTGTTTTTT

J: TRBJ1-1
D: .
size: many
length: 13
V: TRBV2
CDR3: CASGRGYNTEALF
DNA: TGTGCCAGCGGAAGGGGTTACAACACTGAAGCTCTCTTT

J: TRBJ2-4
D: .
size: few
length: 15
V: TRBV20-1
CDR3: CSASRGAGAKNIQYF
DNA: TGCAGCGCGAGTAGAGGGGCCGGGGCCAAAAACATTCAGTACTTC

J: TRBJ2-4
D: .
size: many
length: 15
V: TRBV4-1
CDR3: CASSQDRGTKNIQYF
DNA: TGCGCCAGCAGCCAAGATAGGGGAACCAAAAACATTCAGTACTTC

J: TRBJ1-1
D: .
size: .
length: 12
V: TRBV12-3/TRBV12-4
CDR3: CASRAGETEAFF
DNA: TGTGCCAGCAGAGCAGGGGAGACTGAAGCTTTCTTT

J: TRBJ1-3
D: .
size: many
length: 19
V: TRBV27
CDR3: CASSSTYGAKLSTGNTIYF
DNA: TGTGCCAGCAGTTCTACCTACGGGGCAAAACTCTCTACTGGAAACACCATATATTTT

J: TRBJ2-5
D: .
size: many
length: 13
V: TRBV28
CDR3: CASSLEAQETQYF
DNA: TGTGCCAGCAGCCTAGAAGCACAGGAGACCCAGTACTTC

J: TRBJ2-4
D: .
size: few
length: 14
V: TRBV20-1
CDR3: CSAKGKSGKNIQYF
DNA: TGCAGTGCTAAAGGGAAAAGCGGCAAAAACATTCAGTACTTC

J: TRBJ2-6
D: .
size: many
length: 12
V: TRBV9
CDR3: CASSNGANVLTF
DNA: TGTGCCAGCAGTAATGGGGCCAACGTCCTGACTTTC

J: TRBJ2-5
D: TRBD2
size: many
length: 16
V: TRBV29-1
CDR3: CSVDGQTGTSLETQYF
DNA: TGCAGCGTTGATGGACAGACCGGGACTAGTCTGGAGACCCAGTACTTC

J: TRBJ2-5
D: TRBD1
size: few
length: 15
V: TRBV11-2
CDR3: CASSQDRGVQETQYF
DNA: TGTGCCAGCAGCCAAGACAGGGGAGTCCAAGAGACCCAGTACTTC

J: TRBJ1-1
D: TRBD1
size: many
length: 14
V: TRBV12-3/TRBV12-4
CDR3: CASSPTGVDTEAFF
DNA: TGTGCCAGCAGTCCTACAGGGGTGGACACTGAAGCTTTCTTT

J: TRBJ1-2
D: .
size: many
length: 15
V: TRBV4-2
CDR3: CASSPSSVEMDGYTF
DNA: TGTGCCAGCAGCCCAAGTAGTGTAGAGATGGACGGCTACACCTTC

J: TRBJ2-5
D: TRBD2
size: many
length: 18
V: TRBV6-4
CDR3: CASSDPRTSGTSVETQYF
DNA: TGTGCCAGCAGTGATCCCCGGACTAGCGGCACTTCTGTGGAGACCCAGTACTTC

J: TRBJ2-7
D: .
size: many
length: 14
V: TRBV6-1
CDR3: CASSDRDRSSEQYF
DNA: TGTGCCAGCAGTGACAGGGATAGGTCCAGCGAGCAGTACTTC

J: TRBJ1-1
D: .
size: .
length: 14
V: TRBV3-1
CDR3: CASSRPDPPREAFF
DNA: TGTGCCAGCAGCCGCCCGGACCCTCCCAGGGAAGCTTTCTTT

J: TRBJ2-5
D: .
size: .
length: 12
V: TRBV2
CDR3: CASILQGKTQYF
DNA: TGTGCCAGCATTCTACAGGGAAAGACCCAGTACTTC

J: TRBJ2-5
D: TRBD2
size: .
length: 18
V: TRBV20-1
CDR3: CSAAPTGTSGGHQETQYF
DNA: TGCAGTGCTGCCCCGACCGGGACTAGCGGGGGGCACCAAGAGACCCAGTACTTC

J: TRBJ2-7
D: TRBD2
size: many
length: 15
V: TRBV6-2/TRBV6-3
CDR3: CASTLTAAGAYEQYF
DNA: TGTGCCAGCACACTAACAGCCGCGGGGGCCTACGAGCAGTACTTC

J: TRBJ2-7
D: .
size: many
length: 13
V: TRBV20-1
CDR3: CSARRGASYEQYF
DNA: TGCAGTGCCCGCCGGGGGGCCTCCTACGAGCAGTACTTC

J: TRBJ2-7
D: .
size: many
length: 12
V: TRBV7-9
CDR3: CASSVSPYEQYF
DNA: TGTGCCAGCAGCGTCTCCCCCTACGAGCAGTACTTC

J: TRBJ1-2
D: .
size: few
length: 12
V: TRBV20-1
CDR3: CTLGTTNYGYTF
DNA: TGCACGCTTGGGACAACCAACTATGGCTACACCTTC

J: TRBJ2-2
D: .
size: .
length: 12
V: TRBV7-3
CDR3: CASSLNRGELCF
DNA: TGTGCCAGCAGCTTAAATAGGGGGGAGCTGTGTTTT

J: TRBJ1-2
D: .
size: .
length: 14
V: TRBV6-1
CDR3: CASIKLRRSYGYTF
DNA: TGTGCCAGCATCAAGTTGCGGCGGTCCTATGGCTACACCTTC

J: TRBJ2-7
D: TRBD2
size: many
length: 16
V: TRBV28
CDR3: CASSLRFRDYSYEQYF
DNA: TGTGCCAGCAGTTTACGGTTCCGGGACTATTCCTACGAGCAGTACTTC

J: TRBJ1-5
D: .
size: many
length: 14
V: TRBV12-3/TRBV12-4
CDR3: CASSFPGSNQPQHF
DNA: TGTGCCAGCAGTTTTCCAGGGAGCAATCAGCCCCAGCATTTT

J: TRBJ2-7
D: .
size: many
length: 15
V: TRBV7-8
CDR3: CASSQEEGARYEQYF
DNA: TGTGCCAGCAGCCAAGAGGAGGGGGCGCGGTACGAGCAGTACTTC

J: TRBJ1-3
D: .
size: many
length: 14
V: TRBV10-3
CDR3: CAIRWADSGNTIYF
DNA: TGTGCCATCCGTTGGGCTGACTCTGGAAACACCATATATTTT

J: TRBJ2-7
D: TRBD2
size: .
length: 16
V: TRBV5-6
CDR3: CASSRDLSGSGYEQYF
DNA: TGTGCCAGCAGCCGGGACCTTAGCGGGAGTGGTTACGAGCAGTACTTC

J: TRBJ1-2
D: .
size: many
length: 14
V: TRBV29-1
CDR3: CSVEYRPGHNGYTF
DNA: TGCAGCGTTGAATATCGTCCAGGGCATAATGGCTACACCTTC

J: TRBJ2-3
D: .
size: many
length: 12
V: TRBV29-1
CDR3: CSAKRSSNTQYF
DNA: TGCAGCGCCAAACGATCAAGTAATACGCAGTATTTT

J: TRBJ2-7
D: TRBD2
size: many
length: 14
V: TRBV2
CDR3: CASSGSGRPYEQYF
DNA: TGTGCCAGCAGTGGTAGCGGGAGACCCTACGAGCAGTACTTC

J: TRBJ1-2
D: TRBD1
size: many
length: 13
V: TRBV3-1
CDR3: CASRDRGGYGYTF
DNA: TGTGCCAGCAGGGACAGGGGCGGCTATGGCTACACCTTC

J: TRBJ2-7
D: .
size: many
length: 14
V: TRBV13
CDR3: CASSLTGTHYEQYF
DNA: TGTGCCAGCAGCTTAACAGGGACACACTACGAGCAGTACTTC

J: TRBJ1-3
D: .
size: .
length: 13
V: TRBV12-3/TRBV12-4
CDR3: CASSSTGGNTIYF
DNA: TGTGCCAGCAGTTCCACGGGCGGAAACACCATATATTTT

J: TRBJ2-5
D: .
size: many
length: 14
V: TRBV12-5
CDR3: CASGLVTGKETQYF
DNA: TGTGCTAGTGGTTTGGTAACGGGCAAGGAGACCCAGTACTTC

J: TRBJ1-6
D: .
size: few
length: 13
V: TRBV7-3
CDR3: CASSVGENSPLHF
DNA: TGTGCCAGCAGCGTGGGGGAGAATTCACCCCTCCACTTT

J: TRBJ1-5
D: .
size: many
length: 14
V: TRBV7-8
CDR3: CASRRGGRNQPQHF
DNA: TGTGCCAGCAGGAGGGGGGGCCGAAATCAGCCCCAGCATTTT

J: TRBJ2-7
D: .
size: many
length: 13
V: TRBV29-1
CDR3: CSVKPTLSYEQYF
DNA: TGCAGCGTCAAGCCGACACTCTCCTACGAGCAGTACTTC

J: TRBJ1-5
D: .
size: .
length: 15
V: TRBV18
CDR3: CASSPPGADGQPQHF
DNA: TGTGCCAGCTCACCTCCAGGGGCGGATGGTCAGCCCCAGCATTTT

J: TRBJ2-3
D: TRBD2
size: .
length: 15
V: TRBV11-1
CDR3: CASSQGLAGQYTQYF
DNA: TGTGCCAGCAGCCAGGGACTAGCGGGCCAATATACGCAGTATTTT

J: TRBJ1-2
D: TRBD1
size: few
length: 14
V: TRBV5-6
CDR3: CASSPGQGTSGYTF
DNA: TGTGCCAGCAGCCCGGGACAGGGTACGAGTGGCTACACCTTC

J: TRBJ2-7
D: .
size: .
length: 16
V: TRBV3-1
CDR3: CASSQDRQQGSHEQYF
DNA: TGTGCCAGCAGCCAAGATCGCCAACAGGGCTCCCACGAGCAGTACTTC

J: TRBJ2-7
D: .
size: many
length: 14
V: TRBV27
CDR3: CASSFFGRGDEQYF
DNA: TGTGCCAGCAGTTTCTTTGGGAGGGGGGACGAGCAGTACTTC

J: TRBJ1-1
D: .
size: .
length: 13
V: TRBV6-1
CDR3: CASSEVVNTEAFF
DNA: TGTGCCAGCAGTGAAGTGGTGAACACTGAAGCTTTCTTT

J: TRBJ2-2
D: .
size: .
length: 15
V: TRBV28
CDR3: CASSPMGGNTGELFF
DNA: TGTGCCAGCAGCCCGATGGGGGGGAACACCGGGGAGCTGTTTTTT

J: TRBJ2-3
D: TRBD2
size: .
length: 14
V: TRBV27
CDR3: CASNQLAGTDTQYF
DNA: TGTGCCAGCAACCAACTAGCGGGCACAGATACGCAGTATTTT

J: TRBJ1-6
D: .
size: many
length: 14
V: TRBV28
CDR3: CASRGGGYNSPLHF
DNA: TGTGCCAGCAGGGGTGGGGGTTATAATTCACCCCTCCACTTT

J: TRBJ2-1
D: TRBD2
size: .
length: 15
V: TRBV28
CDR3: CASSPGTSSYNERFF
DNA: TGTGCCAGCAGTCCCGGGACTAGCTCCTACAATGAGCGGTTCTTC

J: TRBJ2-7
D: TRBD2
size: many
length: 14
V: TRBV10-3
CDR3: CAISVSGSSYEQYF
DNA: TGTGCCATCAGTGTTAGCGGGAGCTCTTACGAGCAGTACTTC

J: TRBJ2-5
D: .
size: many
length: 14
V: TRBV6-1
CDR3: CASTPGAGRETQYF
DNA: TGTGCCAGCACCCCTGGAGCAGGGAGGGAGACCCAGTACTTC

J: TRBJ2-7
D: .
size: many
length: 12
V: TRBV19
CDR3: CASSSVGDEQYF
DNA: TGTGCCAGTAGTTCCGTGGGGGACGAGCAGTACTTC

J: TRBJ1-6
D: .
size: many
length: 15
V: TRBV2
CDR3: CASSEARTANSPLHF
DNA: TGTGCCAGCAGTGAAGCGAGGACAGCAAATTCACCCCTCCACTTT

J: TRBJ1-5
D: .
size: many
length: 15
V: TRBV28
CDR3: CASSFLSRSNQPQHF
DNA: TGTGCCAGCAGTTTCCTCTCTCGGAGCAATCAGCCCCAGCATTTT

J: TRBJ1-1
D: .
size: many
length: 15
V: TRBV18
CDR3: CASSADEGMNTEAFF
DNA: TGTGCCAGCTCGGCGGATGAGGGCATGAACACTGAAGCTTTCTTT

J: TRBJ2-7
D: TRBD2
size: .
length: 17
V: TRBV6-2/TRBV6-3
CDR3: CASSHQTSGTAALDQYF
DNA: TGTGCCAGCAGCCACCAGACTAGCGGGACGGCCGCCCTCGATCAGTACTTC

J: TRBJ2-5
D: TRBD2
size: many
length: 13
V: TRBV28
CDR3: CASRILAEETQYF
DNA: TGTGCCAGCAGGATCCTAGCGGAAGAGACCCAGTACTTC

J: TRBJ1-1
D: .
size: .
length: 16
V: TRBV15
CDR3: CATSREGETMNTEAFF
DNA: TGTGCCACCAGCAGAGAGGGGGAGACTATGAACACTGAAGCTTTCTTT

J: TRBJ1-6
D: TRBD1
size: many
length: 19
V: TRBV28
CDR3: CASSSPPGTGRSYNSPLHF
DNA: TGTGCCAGCAGTTCCCCGCCGGGGACAGGGCGCTCCTATAATTCACCCCTCCACTTT

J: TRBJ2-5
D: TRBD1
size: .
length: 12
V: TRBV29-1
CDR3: CSAVGQGETQYF
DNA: TGCAGCGCAGTGGGACAGGGAGAGACCCAGTACTTC